This T cell receptor beta chain was identified during a study of vaccination effects on CD4 cells after COVID-19. Study results and limitations: Late post-vaccination samples showed marked contraction of infection- and vaccine-induced clones.

Of note for this clone: Its antigen is as yet unknown.

This CDR3 is built from 16 residues. Deletions cut 0 bases from V and 4 bases from J, with 14 bases between. The germline CDR1 and CDR2 sequences are PRHDT and FYEKMQ (reference sequence). CD4+ T cells specific for antigen were expanded with viral peptide pools by the ViraFEST assay before sequencing. Following culture for roughly 10 days, CD4+ T cells were isolated. All vaccine recipients tested negative for nucleocapsid antibodies and had never contracted SARS-CoV-2 infection. Cultures used 2 million or so PBMC per well, about 10 IU/ml IL-2 and around 10 ug/ml peptides. IL-2 medium was substituted for half the medium on days 3 and 7. Method: immunoSEQ multiplex PCR; TCRdb's copy keeps in-frame clones and lacks some. The sample has roughly 52,000 clones, roughly two thirds seen once.

Material: CD4+ T cells from PBMCs cultured with SARS-CoV-2 spike peptides, obtained before COVID-19 vaccination. The TCR sequence derives from a human donor who received a COVID-19 vaccine. The rearrangement uses TRBV13 and TRBJ2-3, with TRBD2 as a possible D gene (5 bases). The CDR3, as DNA: TGTGCCAGCAGCTTAGGGGAGGCTAGCATCGCAGATACGCAGTATTTT. Its translation: CASSLGEASIADTQYF.